The 25 T cell receptor beta chains below come from one sample, sequenced in a study of T-cell memory formation after mild COVID-19. TCRdb fed the 5' RACE reads into MiXCR, producing one record per CDR3 protein. This table has 140,000 to 150,000 distinct CDR3 sequences, under 30% appearing once. Input material: PBMCs or a T cell subset sorted from them (not recorded which). These receptors came from an adult woman who had mild COVID-19 (a few samples of this study predate the infection). Cell type and time point are not known.

With regard to this clonotype: At one boundary the junction diverges from the germline segment, which might be a read error. The J gene is TRBJ2-1, the V gene TRBV12-3 or TRBV12-4; 8 bases align to TRBD2. This CDR3 is built from 14 residues. CDR3 in amino acids: CASSIAGWANEQFF. CDR3 in DNA: TGTGCCAGCAGTATAGCGGGGTGGGCCAATGAGCAGTTCTTC.

This clonotype was counted many times. One end of the junction is discordant with germline, which a read error may explain. J is TRBJ1-5 and V is TRBV4-1; TRBD1 is a possible D gene (6 bases). The length of the CDR3 is 13 residues. Germline-derived CDR1 and CDR2 are MGHRA and YSYEKL. DNA of the CDR3: TGCGCCAGCAGTCAAGGGGGGAATCAGCCCCAGCATTTT. Translating gives CASSQGGNQPQHF.

In this sample, this clonotype turned up a few times. The rearrangement uses TRBV9 and TRBJ2-3; D might be TRBD1 or TRBD2, each matching 5 bases. Germline CDR1 and CDR2: SGDLS and YYNGEE. V lost 0 bases to trimming and J lost 5 bases, with 22 bases between them. The CDR3 has 18 amino acids. This CDR3 reads CASSVERGTGTEEDTQYF. The CDR3 DNA sequence: TGTGCCAGCAGCGTAGAGAGAGGTACCGGGACCGAAGAAGATACGCAGTATTTT.

Only one count was recorded for this clonotype. A much larger clone sits a single nucleotide away, making a read error possible. The chain uses TRBV7-9 and TRBJ1-2; D ambiguous. The CDR3 totals 14 residues. Germline V gene sequence: CDR1 SEHNR, CDR2 FQNEAQ (reference sequence). Here the CDR3 DNA reads TGTGCCAGCATCTTAGATTCATTAAACTATGGCTACACCTTC. It codes for CASILDSLNYGYTF.

This clonotype was detected only a few times. The chain combines TRBV27 with TRBJ2-5; TRBD1 might be the D (5 bases). CDR1 and CDR2 (germline): MNHEY, SMNVEV (reference sequence). V lost 1 base to trimming and J lost 3 bases, with 9 bases between them. CDR3 length: 14 amino acids. This CDR3 is CASSLFAREETQYF. As DNA, the CDR3 is TGTGCCAGCAGTTTATTTGCCAGGGAAGAGACCCAGTACTTC.

This clonotype has more than one count but fewer than ten. The CDR3 sequence: CSVSGTGAYLSGTGELFF. The CDR3 DNA is TGCAGCGTTTCCGGGACAGGGGCTTATCTCTCGGGCACCGGGGAGCTGTTTTTT. The chain carries TRBV29-1 and TRBJ2-2; 10 bases map to TRBD1. The V segment lost 5 bases and the J segment 4 bases; nucleotides outside the gene matches: 16. Germline V gene data show CDR1 as SQVTM and CDR2 as ANQGSEA. The CDR3 is 18 residues long.

This clonotype was recorded a few times. The CDR3 DNA follows: TGCAGCGTGGTCGGGACTGCCTCCTACGAGCAGTACTTC. Translation gives CSVVGTASYEQYF. The chain couples TRBV29-1 to TRBJ2-7; D is possibly TRBD2 (6 bases). From germline, CDR1 is SQVTM and CDR2 ANQGSEA. This CDR3 region has 13 residues. Trimming removed 6 bases from V and 0 bases from J, with 12 bases in between.

The V and J genes are TRBV5-1 and TRBJ1-4; D is undetermined. Germline CDR1 SGHRS, CDR2 YFSETQ. This CDR3 is built from 20 residues. With 0 bases removed from V and 5 bases from J, the gap between germline ends came to 26 bases. The CDR3 bases are TGCGCCAGCAGCTTGGGGATTCCATTGGGGTTAGAGGCGAAGAATGAAAAACTGTTTTTT. Residues: CASSLGIPLGLEAKNEKLFF.

This clonotype has only a few counts. This chain uses TRBV7-2 with TRBJ2-1, with a weak D call TRBD2 (5 bases). V dropped 5 bases and J dropped 1 base, with 15 bases sitting between them. This CDR3 spans 16 amino acids. Looked up from germline, CDR1 is SGHTA and CDR2 is FQGNSA. DNA of the CDR3: TGTGCCAGCAGCCTAGAGGTGCGGGTATCCTACAATGAGCAGTTCTTC. Its protein product is CASSLEVRVSYNEQFF.

There are a few counts of this clonotype. The J gene is TRBJ2-7, the V gene TRBV20-1, with D unresolved. V lost 0 bases, J lost 4 bases, and 7 bases lay in between. From germline, CDR1 is DFQATT and CDR2 SNEGSKA (reference sequence). The CDR3 is 12 residues long. CDR3 region: CSARDVGYEQYF. The CDR3 nucleotides are TGCAGTGCTAGAGATGTGGGGTACGAGCAGTACTTC.

The CDR3 DNA reads as TGTGCCAGCAGCGTAGATTTGTGGTTGGCTAGCGGGAGACGTTCTGAAGAGACCCAGTACTTC. Residues: CASSVDLWLASGRRSEETQYF. The rearrangement joins TRBV9 to TRBJ2-5, with TRBD2 identical over 10 bases. V lost 0 bases and J lost 3; bases outside the gene matches: 20. The CDR3 has 21 amino acids. Per germline, CDR1 SGDLS and CDR2 YYNGEE.

This clonotype occurred a few times. J is TRBJ2-3 and V is TRBV20-1, with no clear D. The germline CDR1 and CDR2 sequences are DFQATT and SNEGSKA (reference sequence). The V end was cut by 1 base, the J end by 5 bases, with 16 bases between. This CDR3 is built from 15 residues. The CDR3: CSARGSALVLDTQYF. The CDR3, as DNA: TGCAGTGCTAGAGGGTCTGCGCTAGTCTTAGATACGCAGTATTTT.

This clonotype was seen more than once but under ten times. The J gene is TRBJ1-1, the V gene TRBV3-1, with 8 nucleotides matching TRBD1. V was pared by 1 base and J by 3 bases, with 4 bases of the junction left unmatched. Germline V CDR1 and CDR2: LGHDT, YNNKEL (reference sequence). The CDR3 length is 15 residues. The CDR3 reads CASSQAGGPDTEAFF. The CDR3 region has the DNA TGTGCCAGCAGCCAAGCAGGGGGCCCAGACACTGAAGCTTTCTTT. Full variable domain (rest looked up from reference TRBV3-1 and TRBJ1-1): DTAVSQTPKYLVTQMGNDKSIKCEQNLGHDTMYWYKQDSKKFLKIMFSYNNKELIINETVPNRFSPKSPDKAHLNLHINSLELGDSAVYFCASSQAGGPDTEAFFGQGTRLTVV.

J is TRBJ2-7 and V is TRBV7-9; D perhaps matches TRBD1 (5 bases). Germline V gene lookup returns CDR1 SEHNR and CDR2 FQNEAQ (reference sequence). With 4 bases removed from V and 4 bases from J, the gap between germline ends came to 20 bases. The CDR3 runs 16 residues. The chain's CDR3 is CASSSSGWSTSYEQYF. Here the CDR3 DNA reads TGTGCCAGCAGCTCATCAGGGTGGTCTACGTCTTACGAGCAGTACTTC.

The sample holds a few counts of this clonotype. J is TRBJ2-3 and V is TRBV6-2 or TRBV6-3; 11 bases agree with TRBD2. CDR1 is MNHEY, CDR2 SVGEGT, per germline. Unmatched junction bases numbered 10, after V lost 2 bases and J lost 0 bases. The length of the CDR3 is 19 residues. CDR3 in DNA: TGTGCCAGCAGTTACGACCGCGGGACTAGCGGAGACAGCACAGATACGCAGTATTTT. Protein sequence: CASSYDRGTSGDSTDTQYF.

The gene calls are TRBV28 and TRBJ2-7; TRBD2 matches at 7 bases. This CDR3 region has 14 residues. J lost 3 bases, V lost 5 bases, and 7 bases had no gene match. The V gene's germline CDR1 is MDHEN and CDR2 SYDVKM. DNA of the CDR3: TGTGCCAGCAGTGTCCAGCGGGATAACTACGAGCAGTACTTC. Protein sequence: CASSVQRDNYEQYF.

This clonotype was seen a few times. The chain has TRBV9 and TRBJ1-4; D is uncertain. This CDR3 is 12 amino acids long. Germline CDR1 SGDLS, CDR2 YYNGEE. Trimming stripped 4 bases from V and 14 bases from J, with 15 bases between. CDR3: CASSSGSAPLFF. The CDR3 DNA is TGTGCCAGCAGCTCCGGTTCGGCGCCCCTGTTTTTT.

This chain joins TRBV3-1 and TRBJ1-6; D is uncertain. Germline V gives CDR1 LGHDT, CDR2 YNNKEL (reference sequence). Trimming left V 0 bases short and J 4 bases short, with 7 bases between. The CDR3 contains 15 residues. CDR3 region: CASSQERRYNSPLHF. The CDR3 DNA follows: TGTGCCAGCAGCCAAGAGCGGAGATATAATTCACCCCTCCACTTT.

The table lists this clonotype with a few counts. The rearrangement links TRBV24-1 to TRBJ2-3; no definite D call. This CDR3 is 16 amino acids long. Trimming cost V 1 base and J 0 bases, with 10 bases left between them. The germline gives CDR1 KGHDR, CDR2 SFDVKD. The CDR3 region has the DNA TGTGCCACCAGTGATTTTACAGACGCTAGCACAGATACGCAGTATTTT. Protein: CATSDFTDASTDTQYF.

The chain carries TRBV10-3 and TRBJ2-1, with 9 bases that match TRBD1. The CDR3 totals 16 residues. The germline gives CDR1 ENHRY, CDR2 SYGVKD. The V segment lost 3 bases and the J segment 3 bases; nucleotides outside the gene matches: 6. CDR3 in amino acids: CAISDAGTGSYNEQFF. The DNA of the CDR3 is TGTGCCATCAGTGATGCCGGGACAGGGAGCTACAATGAGCAGTTCTTC.

The chain joins TRBV2 to TRBJ2-3; D unresolved. The CDR3 is 15 residues long. CDR1 SNHLY and CDR2 FYNNEI come from the germline V gene. V was cut by 0 bases and J by 6 bases, with 13 bases left in between. The CDR3 is CASSEAGESPDTQYF. CDR3 in DNA: TGTGCCAGCAGTGAAGCGGGTGAGAGTCCCGATACGCAGTATTTT.

V and J are TRBV27 and TRBJ1-1; D remains ambiguous. With 1 base removed from V and 3 bases from J, the gap between germline ends came to 6 bases. There are 13 residues in the CDR3. Germline CDR1 reads MNHEY; CDR2 reads SMNVEV (reference sequence). CDR3 amino acids: CASSLWGYTEAFF. In DNA, the CDR3 is TGTGCCAGCAGTTTATGGGGATACACTGAAGCTTTCTTT.

This clonotype showed up many times. This chain links TRBV7-9 with TRBJ1-2; TRBD1 aligns across 8 bases. The CDR3 is made up of 17 amino acids. Trimming cost V 1 base and J 3 bases; bases outside gene matches: 10. The germline gives CDR1 SEHNR, CDR2 FQNEAQ (reference sequence). Here the CDR3 reads CASSLEGTGYTYYGYTF. In nucleotides, the CDR3 is TGTGCCAGCAGCTTAGAAGGGACAGGCTACACCTACTATGGCTACACCTTC.

This chain joins TRBV3-1 and TRBJ2-3, with 8 bases that match TRBD2. Germline CDR1 is LGHDT and CDR2 is YNNKEL (reference sequence). J lost 4 bases, V lost 0 bases, and 9 bases had no gene match. This CDR3 has 17 residues. The CDR3 is CASSQDGSGSSADTQYF. Written as DNA, the CDR3 is TGTGCCAGCAGCCAAGATGGCAGCGGGAGTAGCGCAGATACGCAGTATTTT.

This clonotype has a single count. J is TRBJ2-7 and V is TRBV4-2, with 9 bases matching TRBD2. V shed 3 bases and J 7 bases; nucleotides not matched to a gene: 19. Germline V gene sequence: CDR1 LGHNA, CDR2 YNFKEQ. The CDR3 extends over 18 amino acids. Here the CDR3 DNA reads TGTGCCAGCAGCCAGAGGGCCTCCGGTGCGGGAGGGCCGGGGGAGCAGTACTTC. Translation gives CASSQRASGAGGPGEQYF.